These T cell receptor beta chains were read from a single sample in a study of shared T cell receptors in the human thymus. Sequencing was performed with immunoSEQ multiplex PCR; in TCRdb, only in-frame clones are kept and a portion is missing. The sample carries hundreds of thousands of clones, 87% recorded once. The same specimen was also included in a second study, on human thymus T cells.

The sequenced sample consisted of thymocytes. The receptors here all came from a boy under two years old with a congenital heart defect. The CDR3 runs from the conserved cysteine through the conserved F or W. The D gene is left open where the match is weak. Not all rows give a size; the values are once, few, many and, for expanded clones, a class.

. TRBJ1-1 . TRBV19 CASSPRMRTDSNTEAFF TGTGCCAGTAGTCCTCGTATGCGGACAGACTCGAACACTGAAGCTTTCTTT
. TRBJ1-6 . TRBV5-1 CASRVLSSYNSPLHF TGCGCCAGCAGGGTTCTCAGCTCCTATAATTCACCCCTCCACTTT
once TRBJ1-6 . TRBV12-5 CASEHPTVYSPLHF TGTGCTAGTGAACACCCGACAGTTTATTCACCCCTCCACTTT
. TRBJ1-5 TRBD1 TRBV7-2 CASSMGTGGQPQHF TGTGCCAGCAGCATGGGGACAGGGGGCCAGCCCCAGCATTTT
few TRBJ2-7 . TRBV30 CAWSGSRGIHEQYF TGTGCCTGGAGTGGTTCCCGGGGAATCCACGAGCAGTACTTC
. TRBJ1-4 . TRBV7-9 CASSSDTYSGGEKLFF TGTGCCAGCAGCTCCGACACTTACTCGGGAGGAGAAAAACTGTTTTTT
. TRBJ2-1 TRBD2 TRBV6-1 CASSEARLAGDYSYNEQFF TGTGCCAGCAGTGAAGCGCGGCTAGCGGGGGACTACTCCTACAATGAGCAGTTCTTC
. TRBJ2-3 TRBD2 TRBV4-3 CASSQVAGEDTQYF TGCGCCAGCAGCCAGGTCGCGGGGGAAGATACGCAGTATTTT
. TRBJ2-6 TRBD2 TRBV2 CASNSCLAGISSGANVLTF TGTGCCAGCAATTCGTGCCTAGCGGGAATTAGCTCTGGGGCCAACGTCCTGACTTTC
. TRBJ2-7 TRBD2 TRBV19 CASSLAGESYEQYF TGTGCCAGTAGTCTAGCGGGAGAAAGCTACGAGCAGTACTTC
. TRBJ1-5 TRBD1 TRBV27 CASSPDRDTQPQHF TGTGCCAGCAGTCCCGACAGGGATACTCAGCCCCAGCATTTT
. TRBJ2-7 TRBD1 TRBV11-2 CASSFSGTGLEQYF TGTGCCAGCAGTTTCTCCGGGACAGGGTTAGAGCAGTACTTC
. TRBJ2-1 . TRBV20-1 CSPSYNEQFF TGCAGCCCATCCTACAATGAGCAGTTCTTC
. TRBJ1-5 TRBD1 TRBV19 CASSIGRGQNSNQPQHF TGTGCCAGTAGTATTGGAAGGGGACAGAATAGCAATCAGCCCCAGCATTTT
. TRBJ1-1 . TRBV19 CASATGSYRAFF TGTGCCAGTGCAACAGGGTCTTATCGAGCTTTCTTT
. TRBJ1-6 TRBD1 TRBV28 CASAGTGAYNSPLHF TGTGCCAGCGCTGGTACAGGGGCCTATAATTCACCCCTCCACTTT
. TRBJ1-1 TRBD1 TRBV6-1 CASSEFRSPGGQGNTEAFF TGTGCCAGCAGTGAATTCCGGAGCCCGGGGGGACAGGGGAACACTGAAGCTTTCTTT
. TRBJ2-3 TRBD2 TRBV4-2 CASSQESSGGAVGTDTQYF TGTGCCAGCAGCCAAGAATCTAGCGGGGGGGCGGTTGGCACAGATACGCAGTATTTT
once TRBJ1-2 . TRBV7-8 CASSSTVPNYGYTF TGTGCCAGCAGCTCAACAGTGCCTAACTATGGCTACACCTTC
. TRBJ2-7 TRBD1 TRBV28 CASSSQGALYEQYF TGTGCCAGCAGTTCTCAGGGGGCCCTTTACGAGCAGTACTTC
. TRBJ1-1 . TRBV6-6 CASSYLEGVDTEAFF TGTGCCAGCAGTTACTTGGAAGGGGTGGATACTGAAGCTTTCTTT
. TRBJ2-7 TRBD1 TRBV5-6 CASSPRRTGPYEQYF TGTGCCAGCAGTCCGCGACGGACAGGGCCCTACGAGCAGTACTTC
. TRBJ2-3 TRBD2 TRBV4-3 CASSQELGTSGASLLDTQYF TGCGCCAGCAGCCAGGAACTCGGGACTAGCGGGGCCTCCCTCCTAGATACGCAGTATTTT
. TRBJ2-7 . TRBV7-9 CASSPPADMGTYEQYF TGTGCCAGCAGCCCGCCGGCGGACATGGGAACCTACGAGCAGTACTTC
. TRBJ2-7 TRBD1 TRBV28 CASRTGWAYEQYF TGTGCCAGTCGGACAGGGTGGGCCTACGAGCAGTACTTC
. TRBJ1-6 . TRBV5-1 CASSGSGGYNSPLHF TGCGCCAGCAGCGGGAGTGGAGGCTATAATTCCCCCCTCCACTTT
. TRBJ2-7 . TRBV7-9 CASSLPDGSSYEQYF TGTGCCAGCAGTTTACCCGACGGGAGCTCCTACGAGCAGTACTTC
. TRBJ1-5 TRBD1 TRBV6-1 CASAGTGALQPQHF TGTGCCAGCGCCGGGACAGGGGCCCTTCAGCCCCAGCATTTT
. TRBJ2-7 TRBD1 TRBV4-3 CASSQARDRKVYF TGCGCCAGCAGCCAAGCACGGGACAGGAAGGTGTACTTC
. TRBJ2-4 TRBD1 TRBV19 CASTQGQGVFKDIQYF TGTGCCAGTACCCAGGGACAGGGGGTCTTTAAGGACATTCAGTACTTC
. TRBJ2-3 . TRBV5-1 CASSLGASGPGTDTQYF TGCGCCAGCAGCTTGGGGGCAAGCGGGCCGGGCACAGATACGCAGTATTTT
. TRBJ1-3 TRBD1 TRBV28 CASSVQGAGNTIYF TGTGCCAGCAGTGTACAGGGGGCAGGGAACACCATATATTTT
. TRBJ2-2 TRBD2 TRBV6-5 CASSFRLAVNTGELFF TGTGCCAGCAGTTTTAGACTAGCGGTGAACACCGGGGAGCTGTTTTTT
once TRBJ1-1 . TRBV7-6 CASSYRDTEAFF TGTGCCAGCAGCTACCGGGACACTGAAGCTTTCTTT
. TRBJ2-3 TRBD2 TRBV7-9 CASSFYSGGLDTQYF TGTGCCAGCAGCTTTTACAGCGGGGGGTTAGATACGCAGTATTTT
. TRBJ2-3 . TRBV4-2 CASSQDRGNTQYF TGTGCCAGCAGCCAAGACCGGGGGAATACGCAGTATTTT
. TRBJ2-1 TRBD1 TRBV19 CASSARTGGMGEQFF TGTGCCAGTAGTGCCAGGACAGGGGGCATGGGTGAGCAGTTCTTC
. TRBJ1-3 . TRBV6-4 CASSDSTGHRDTIYF TGTGCCAGCAGTGACTCGACAGGACACCGGGACACCATATATTTT
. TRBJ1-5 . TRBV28 CASSLEEGGQPQHF TGTGCCAGCAGTTTAGAGGAAGGCGGTCAGCCCCAGCATTTT
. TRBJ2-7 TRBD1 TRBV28 CASSLLPGGLDSYEQYF TGTGCCAGCAGTTTATTACCAGGGGGCCTGGACTCCTACGAGCAGTACTTC
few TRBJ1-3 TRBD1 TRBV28 CASSLRDRSSGNTIYF TGTGCCAGCAGTTTGAGGGACAGATCCTCTGGAAACACCATATATTTT
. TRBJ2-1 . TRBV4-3 CASSQDRPKSYNEQFF TGCGCCAGCAGCCAAGACAGGCCCAAGTCCTACAATGAGCAGTTCTTC
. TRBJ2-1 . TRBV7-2 CASSFGPSWHYNEQFF TGTGCCAGCAGCTTCGGTCCTAGTTGGCATTACAATGAGCAGTTCTTC
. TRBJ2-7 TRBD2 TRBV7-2 CASSTGLAGDSEQYF TGTGCCAGCAGCACGGGACTAGCGGGAGATAGCGAGCAGTACTTC
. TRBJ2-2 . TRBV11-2 CASSTDINTGELFF TGTGCCAGCAGCACGGACATTAACACCGGGGAGCTGTTTTTT
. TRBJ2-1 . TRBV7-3 CASSLRRGNEQFF TGTGCCAGCAGCTTACGACGGGGCAATGAGCAGTTCTTC
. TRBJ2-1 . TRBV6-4 CASSITSAPRGRYNEQFF TGTGCCAGCAGTATAACTAGCGCCCCACGGGGGCGATACAATGAGCAGTTCTTC
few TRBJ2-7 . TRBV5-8 CASSATGNEQYF TGTGCCAGCAGCGCCACAGGGAACGAGCAGTACTTC
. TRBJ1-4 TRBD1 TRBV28 CASSPGTGVGEKLFF TGTGCCAGCAGTCCCGGGACAGGGGTGGGTGAAAAACTGTTTTTT
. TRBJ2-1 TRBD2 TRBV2 CASSTRLAGGLNEQFF TGTGCCAGCAGTACCAGACTAGCGGGGGGCCTAAATGAGCAGTTCTTC
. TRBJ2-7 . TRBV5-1 CASSRGTGGNYEQYF TGCGCCAGCAGCAGGGGTACTGGTGGAAACTACGAGCAGTACTTC
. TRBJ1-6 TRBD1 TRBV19 CANRLGQGASPLHF TGTGCCAATAGATTGGGACAGGGTGCCTCACCCCTCCACTTT
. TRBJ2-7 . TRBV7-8 CASSPGVAYEQYF TGTGCCAGCAGCCCCGGTGTGGCCTACGAGCAGTACTTC
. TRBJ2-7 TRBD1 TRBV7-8 CASSPEKTGGPNQYF TGTGCCAGCAGCCCCGAAAAGACAGGGGGCCCGAATCAGTACTTC
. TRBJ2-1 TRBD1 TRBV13 CASSSGQGNEQFF TGTGCCAGCAGTTCCGGACAGGGTAATGAGCAGTTCTTC
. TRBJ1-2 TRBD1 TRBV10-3 CAIKRTGKANYGYTF TGTGCCATCAAACGGACAGGGAAGGCCAACTATGGCTACACCTTC
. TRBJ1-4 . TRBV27 CASRLDSDNEKLFF TGTGCCAGCCGCCTCGACAGCGACAATGAAAAACTGTTTTTT
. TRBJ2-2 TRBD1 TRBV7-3 CASSLTGGYFTGELFF TGTGCCAGCAGCTTAACAGGGGGCTACTTCACCGGGGAGCTGTTTTTT
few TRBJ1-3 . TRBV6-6 CASSVTGRGGNTIYF TGTGCCAGCAGCGTTACAGGGAGGGGAGGAAACACCATATATTTT